Below are 24 T cell receptor beta chains sequenced from a single sample in a study of cytomegalovirus exposure and HLA in healthy donors. 60 Vbeta and 13 Jbeta primers were used in PCR. Assay used: immunoSEQ multiplex PCR; TCRdb lists only in-frame clones, some missing. This table holds 130,000 or so clones, about 78% found once. Sequencing used PBMCs. The source is a female donor in good health and CMV-seronegative.

The chain's CDR3 is CASSRTSGSRNEQYF. The CDR3 DNA sequence: TGTGCCAGCAGTCGGACTAGCGGGAGTCGGAACGAGCAGTACTTC. This chain joins TRBV7-2 and TRBJ2-7; 13 nucleotides agree with TRBD2. Germline CDR1 is SGHTA and CDR2 is FQGNSA. J was trimmed by 5 bases and V by 6 bases; bases with no gene match: 7. The CDR3 consists of 15 residues. Full variable domain (outside the CDR3, taken from reference TRBV7-2 and TRBJ2-7): GAGVSQSPSNKVTEKGKDVELRCDPISGHTALYWYRQSLGQGLEFLIYFQGNSAPDKSGLPSDRFSAERTGGSVSTLTIQRTQQEDSAVYLCASSRTSGSRNEQYFGPGTRLTVT.

The chain carries TRBV28 and TRBJ1-4; D gene uncertain. CDR3 size: 15 residues. Germline V gene data show CDR1 as MDHEN and CDR2 as SYDVKM. The V end lost 1 base, the J end lost 7 bases, and 13 bases lay between the germline ends. The CDR3 coding sequence is TGTGCCAGCAGTTTATTCCCACTTCTCGGTGAAAAACTGTTTTTT. Protein: CASSLFPLLGEKLFF. The full variable domain, rest sourced from reference TRBV28 and TRBJ1-4, is DVKVTQSSRYLVKRTGEKVFLECVQDMDHENMFWYRQDPGLGLRLIYFSYDVKMKEKGDIPEGYSVSREKKERFSLILESASTNQTSMYLCASSLFPLLGEKLFFGSGTQLSVL.

The V and J genes are TRBV6-1 and TRBJ1-2, with no clear D. Germline CDR1 and CDR2: MNHNS and SASEGT. This CDR3 has 14 residues. V was shortened by 1 base and J by 2 bases, with 8 bases between the two germline ends. The CDR3 nucleotides read TGTGCCAGCAGTGAAGGGTGGGCCAACTATGGCTACACCTTC. Protein product: CASSEGWANYGYTF.

As concerns this clone: This CDR3 fails to terminate in the conserved phenylalanine or tryptophan, so it likely reflects a read error. The J gene is TRBJ1-1, the V gene TRBV4-3, with D maybe TRBD1 (6 bases). Germline assignment: CDR1 LGHNA and CDR2 YSLEER. Trimming shortened V by 3 bases and J by 8 bases, and 16 bases separated the two germline ends. The CDR3 has 14 residues. The chain's CDR3 is CASSQDRRTIEAFL. The CDR3 DNA sequence: TGCGCCAGCAGCCAGGACAGACGAACTATCGAAGCTTTCCTT.

For the CDR3, the DNA is TGTGCCAGCAGCCAAGTTGAGGGCCCCAATTCACCCCTCCACTTT. It specifies CASSQVEGPNSPLHF. The chain couples TRBV4-2 to TRBJ1-6, with D hard to call. Germline V lookup: CDR1 LGHNA, CDR2 YNFKEQ. The CDR3 consists of 15 residues. The V end lost 1 base, the J end lost 7 bases, and 11 bases lay between the germline ends.

The V call is TRBV7-2, the J call TRBJ2-1, with D possibly TRBD2 on 5 matching bases. CDR3 length: 15 amino acids. V was shortened by 1 base and J by 6 bases, with 13 bases between the two germline ends. Germline lookup yields CDR1 SGHTA and CDR2 FQGNSA. The CDR3 loop is CASSLDVGNRNEQFF. CDR3 nucleotides: TGTGCCAGCAGCTTAGACGTCGGGAACCGCAATGAGCAGTTCTTC.

This rearrangement joins TRBV9 to TRBJ1-5, with no clear D. V gave up 0 bases and J gave up 0 bases, with 7 bases separating them. The germline gives CDR1 SGDLS, CDR2 YYNGEE. The CDR3 totals 15 residues. The CDR3 loop is CASSVGSVSNQPQHF. CDR3 sequence (DNA): TGTGCCAGCAGCGTAGGTTCGGTTAGCAATCAGCCCCAGCATTTT.

The CDR3 region has the DNA TGCGCCAGCAGCCAAGGGGCAGGGTCGAGTCAGCCCCAGCATTTT. Encoded protein: CASSQGAGSSQPQHF. The gene calls are TRBV4-1 and TRBJ1-5; possible D gene TRBD1, 5 bases. The V end lost 1 base, the J end lost 6 bases, and 13 bases lay between the germline ends. Germline assignment: CDR1 MGHRA and CDR2 YSYEKL. CDR3 length: 15 amino acids.

The J gene is TRBJ1-1, the V gene TRBV19; 8 nucleotides line up with TRBD1. CDR3 length: 16 amino acids. The ends lost 2 bases at V and 1 base at J; junction bases unmatched: 6. Per germline, CDR1 LNHDA and CDR2 SQIVND (reference sequence). CDR3 protein: CASSIRTGIKNTEAFF. The CDR3 region has the DNA TGTGCCAGTAGTATAAGGACAGGGATTAAGAACACTGAAGCTTTCTTT.

The genes are TRBV7-6 and TRBJ2-1, with 9 bases lining up with TRBD1. CDR1 is SGHVS, CDR2 FNYEAQ, per germline. The CDR3 runs 13 residues. The V and J ends lost 3 bases and 6 bases, in that order; junction bases with no gene match: 0. The CDR3 sequence is CASSLDRGNEQFF. CDR3 in DNA: TGTGCCAGCAGCTTGGACAGGGGCAATGAGCAGTTCTTC.

The chain joins TRBV4-2 to TRBJ2-1, with TRBD1 matching over 9 bases. Per the germline V gene, CDR1 is LGHNA and CDR2 is YNFKEQ. CDR3 size: 15 residues. Trimming removed 4 bases from V and 4 bases from J; junction bases left unmatched: 5. The CDR3 loop reads CASSRPDRGYNEQFF. In DNA, the CDR3 is TGTGCCAGCAGCCGCCCGGACAGGGGATACAATGAGCAGTTCTTC.

The V gene is TRBV19, the J gene TRBJ2-5; possibly TRBD2 for D (5 bases). The CDR3 covers 16 residues. The V end was cut by 5 bases, the J end by 7 bases, with 23 bases between. Germline CDR1 reads LNHDA; CDR2 reads SQIVND (reference sequence). The CDR3 nucleotides are TGTGCCAGTAGTCCAGAACCACGGGGTCTAGGAGGGACCCAGTACTTC. Encoded protein: CASSPEPRGLGGTQYF. Complete variable domain (other parts from reference TRBV19 and TRBJ2-5): DGGITQSPKYLFRKEGQNVTLSCEQNLNHDAMYWYRQDPGQGLRLIYYSQIVNDFQKGDIAEGYSVSREKKESFPLTVTSAQKNPTAFYLCASSPEPRGLGGTQYFGPGTRLLVL.

The V and J genes are TRBV6-1 and TRBJ2-7, with a tentative D call TRBD2 (5 bases). Deletions cut 4 bases from V and 0 bases from J, with 16 bases between. CDR3 size: 16 residues. Looked up from germline, CDR1 is MNHNS and CDR2 is SASEGT. The DNA of the CDR3 is TGTGCCAGCAGTGCCAGAAGGACGGGGATCTCCTACGAGCAGTACTTC. Amino acids: CASSARRTGISYEQYF.

The chain links TRBV6-1 to TRBJ2-1, with D possibly TRBD2 on 5 matching bases. The CDR3 length is 13 residues. Germline lookup yields CDR1 MNHNS and CDR2 SASEGT. Trimming took 6 bases from V and 9 from J, leaving 15 bases between them. The chain's CDR3 is CASRWTGQAEQFF. CDR3 in DNA: TGTGCCAGCAGGTGGACTGGGCAGGCTGAGCAGTTCTTC.

The V and J genes are TRBV28 and TRBJ2-5; 7 bases are a match to TRBD1. Losses at the gene ends were 5 bases for V and 2 bases for J; bases not matched to a gene: 5. The CDR3 totals 14 residues. Germline-derived CDR1 and CDR2 are MDHEN and SYDVKM. CDR3 DNA: TGTGCCAGCAGTCCCCAGGGGGTACAAGAGACCCAGTACTTC. The encoded protein is CASSPQGVQETQYF.

The chain couples TRBV6-5 to TRBJ2-7; maybe TRBD1 (6 bases). Germline CDR1 and CDR2: MNHEY and SVGAGI. The CDR3 is 14 residues long. Trimming pared 0 bases from V and 6 bases from J, leaving 12 bases between. CDR3 nucleotide sequence: TGTGCCAGCAGTTACTCGAGAACAGGGACCGAGCAGTACTTC. Translating gives CASSYSRTGTEQYF.

The chain has TRBV5-5 and TRBJ1-1; 8 nucleotides align to TRBD1. The trim removed 3 bases at V and 4 bases at J, leaving 5 bases unmatched. The germline V gene encodes CDR1 SGHKS and CDR2 YYEKEE (reference sequence). The CDR3 covers 14 residues. CDR3 sequence: CASSWTGWGTEAFF. The CDR3 DNA follows: TGTGCCAGCAGCTGGACAGGGTGGGGCACTGAAGCTTTCTTT.

The chain has TRBV5-1 and TRBJ2-2; D is unclear. The CDR3 has 13 residues. V gave up 0 bases and J gave up 4 bases, with 4 bases separating them. Germline CDR1 and CDR2: SGHRS and YFSETQ. The chain's CDR3 is CASSLGLTGELFF. CDR3 in DNA: TGCGCCAGCAGCTTGGGACTCACCGGGGAGCTGTTTTTT.

The CDR3 nucleotides read TGTGCCAGCAGCTTCCCGGACAACGAAGCTTTCTTT. This translates into CASSFPDNEAFF. The gene calls are TRBV7-2 and TRBJ1-1; D is possibly TRBD1 (5 bases). Between the trimmed V and J ends, which lost 3 bases and 8 bases, there was a span of 10 bases. Germline V gene lookup returns CDR1 SGHTA and CDR2 FQGNSA. CDR3 size: 12 residues.

V is TRBV4-2 and J is TRBJ2-1; TRBD2 matches at 7 bases. The junction had 13 bases not matched to a gene; V was cut back by 4 bases and J by 7 bases. CDR1 LGHNA and CDR2 YNFKEQ come from the germline V gene. The CDR3 consists of 16 residues. The CDR3 region has the DNA TGTGCCAGCAGCCCCATACTAGCGCCTGAAGGTAATGAGCAGTTCTTC. Translation gives CASSPILAPEGNEQFF.

The chain employs TRBV7-9 and TRBJ2-1; D call uncertain. This CDR3 spans 16 amino acids. The V and J ends lost 1 base and 0 bases respectively, with 10 bases between them. CDR1 and CDR2 from the germline V gene are SEHNR and FQNEAQ (reference sequence). CDR3 sequence: CASSLDTRSSYNEQFF. The DNA of the CDR3 is TGTGCCAGCAGCTTAGATACACGGAGCTCCTACAATGAGCAGTTCTTC.

The V call is TRBV6-1, the J call TRBJ1-5; TRBD1 aligns across 10 bases. The CDR3 length is 14 residues. Looked up from germline, CDR1 is MNHNS and CDR2 is SASEGT. J was trimmed by 6 bases and V by 6 bases; bases with no gene match: 5. Here the CDR3 DNA reads TGTGCCAGCAGGACGACAGGGGGCAGTCAGCCCCAGCATTTT. Encoded protein: CASRTTGGSQPQHF.

This rearrangement joins TRBV15 to TRBJ1-1; the D gene is possibly TRBD1 (6 bases). The germline gives CDR1 LNHNV, CDR2 YYDKDF (reference sequence). The V end lost 4 bases, the J end lost 0 bases, and 18 bases lay between the germline ends. There are 17 residues in the CDR3. CDR3 protein: CATSIGGALFMNTEAFF. CDR3 DNA sequence: TGTGCCACCAGCATAGGGGGGGCCCTCTTTATGAACACTGAAGCTTTCTTT.

The chain has TRBV27 and TRBJ2-5; a possible D gene is TRBD2 (5 bases). This CDR3 has 15 amino acids. The V end lost 3 bases, the J end lost 0 bases, and 11 bases lay between the germline ends. CDR1 and CDR2 from the germline V gene are MNHEY and SMNVEV (reference sequence). CDR3 region: CASSLRALYQETQYF. The CDR3 DNA sequence: TGTGCCAGCAGTTTGCGGGCCCTGTACCAAGAGACCCAGTACTTC.